The 15 T cell receptor beta chains given below trace back to one sample, sequenced in a study of blood T cells in healthy people across ages. It was with a sample-barcoded 5' primer and a J-beta primer mix that a second PCR of roughly 7 to 12 cycles was run. TCRdb ran MiXCR on the 5' RACE reads and lists one entry per CDR3 protein. The table shows about 720,000 distinct CDR3 sequences, with approximately 21% occurring only once. The sample consisted of blood. Receptor source: a man aged 70 or older in good health.

This chain uses TRBV18 with TRBJ2-7; possible D gene TRBD2, 6 bases. The germline gives CDR1 KGHSH, CDR2 LQKENI. Trimming pared 6 bases from V and 1 base from J, leaving 7 bases between. The length of the CDR3 is 12 residues. This CDR3 is CASSGGSYEQYF. CDR3 DNA: TGTGCCAGCTCCGGGGGTTCCTACGAGCAGTACTTC.

The chain is built from TRBV5-1 and TRBJ2-3, with D possibly matching TRBD2 (5 bases). The CDR3 is 14 amino acids. Germline values: CDR1 SGHRS, CDR2 YFSETQ. V was clipped by 4 bases and J by 6 bases, with 15 bases between them. CDR3 sequence reads: CASSPPGSDDTQYF. The CDR3 DNA follows: TGCGCCAGCAGCCCCCCGGGGAGCGATGATACGCAGTATTTT.

In its sample, this clonotype was seen a few times. The chain has TRBV10-3 and TRBJ2-3; TRBD2 matches at 14 bases. The germline gives CDR1 ENHRY, CDR2 SYGVKD. The CDR3 has 17 residues. V gave up 4 bases and J gave up 8 bases; unmatched junction bases: 11. The CDR3 DNA follows: TGTGCCATCAGTGGGACTAGCGGGAGGAGCCGCGGAGGTACGCAGTATTTT. It specifies CAISGTSGRSRGGTQYF.

There are a few counts of this clonotype. The chain has TRBV28 and TRBJ2-1; D assignment may be TRBD1 or TRBD2 (6 bases each). The J call may be wrong; the DNA end is better matched by TRBJ2-7. Germline lookup yields CDR1 MDHEN and CDR2 SYDVKM. The CDR3 is 13 amino acids. Here the CDR3 reads CASIMGGQYEQYF. DNA of the CDR3: TGTGCCAGCATCATGGGGGGACAATACGAGCAGTACTTC.

The rearrangement links TRBV27 to TRBJ1-2; 7 bases agree with TRBD1. Germline V lookup: CDR1 MNHEY, CDR2 SMNVEV (reference sequence). The CDR3 extends over 13 amino acids. The V segment lost 6 bases and the J segment 8 bases; nucleotides outside the gene matches: 9. For the CDR3, the DNA is TGTGCCAGCAGCCCCCGGCCAGGGGGAGGCTACACCTTC. Amino acids: CASSPRPGGGYTF.

The J gene is TRBJ1-1, the V gene TRBV20-1; D ambiguous. Germline CDR1 reads DFQATT; CDR2 reads SNEGSKA (reference sequence). The CDR3 spans 13 residues. The V end was cut by 6 bases, the J end by 2 bases, with 13 bases between. The CDR3 is CSAARTGNTEAFF. The CDR3, as DNA: TGCAGTGCCGCCCGGACGGGAAACACTGAAGCTTTCTTT.

This chain's CDR3 is CSGEDGPMNTEAFF. Here the CDR3 DNA reads TGCAGCGGAGAGGACGGCCCTATGAACACTGAAGCTTTCTTT. V is TRBV29-1 and J is TRBJ1-1; D gene ambiguous. CDR3 length: 14 amino acids. The V gene lost 7 bases and the J gene lost 0 bases, with 15 bases spanning the gap. Germline V gene sequence: CDR1 SQVTM, CDR2 ANQGSEA. The full variable domain, rest sourced from reference TRBV29-1 and TRBJ1-1, is SAVISQKPSRDICQRGTSLTIQCQVDSQVTMMFWYRQQPGQSLTLIATANQGSEATYESGFVIDKFPISRPNLTFSTLTVSNMSPEDSSIYLCSGEDGPMNTEAFFGQGTRLTVV.

The CDR3 is CASSLRDRGSNQPQHF. CDR3 bases: TGTGCCAGCAGTTTGCGGGACAGGGGTAGCAATCAGCCCCAGCATTTT. The gene calls are TRBV12-3 or TRBV12-4 and TRBJ1-5, with 10 bases identical to TRBD1. CDR3 length: 16 residues. The trim removed 3 bases at V and 0 bases at J, leaving 2 bases unmatched.

This clonotype was picked up a small number of times. The rearrangement joins TRBV20-1 to TRBJ2-3, with 9 bases fitting TRBD1. The J segment lost 4 bases and the V segment lost 1 base, leaving 6 bases of the junction unmatched. This CDR3 spans 15 amino acids. Germline CDR1 reads DFQATT; CDR2 reads SNEGSKA (reference sequence). The DNA of the CDR3 is TGCAGTGCTAGAGTTCAGGGACAGGGTGCAGATACGCAGTATTTT. It codes for CSARVQGQGADTQYF.

The V gene is TRBV10-3, the J gene TRBJ1-2; a possible D gene is TRBD1 (6 bases). Trimming removed 6 bases at V and 4 bases at J, with 12 bases between. CDR3 size: 13 residues. The germline V gene encodes CDR1 ENHRY and CDR2 SYGVKD. The CDR3 spells CAISSDRFYGYTF. As DNA, the CDR3 is TGTGCCATCAGCTCAGACAGGTTCTATGGCTACACCTTC.

The V call is TRBV27, the J call TRBJ1-1; no definite D call. The CDR3 totals 13 residues. Germline-derived CDR1 and CDR2 are MNHEY and SMNVEV (reference sequence). V lost 7 bases and J 1 base, leaving 10 bases between the germline ends. The CDR3 DNA reads as TGTGCCAGCAAGGCGCTGTGGAACACTGAAGCTTTCTTT. Translating it yields CASKALWNTEAFF.

There are a few counts of this clonotype. The J gene is TRBJ1-5, the V gene TRBV5-1, with D possibly being TRBD1 (6 bases). This CDR3 region has 14 residues. CDR1 is SGHRS and CDR2 is YFSETQ in the germline V gene. V was trimmed by 0 bases and J by 9 bases, leaving 13 bases between them. The CDR3 reads CASSLDSRGRPQHF. DNA for the CDR3: TGCGCCAGCAGCTTGGATAGCAGGGGTCGGCCCCAGCATTTT.

This clonotype came up many times. This rearrangement joins TRBV29-1 to TRBJ2-1; D assignment may be TRBD1 or TRBD2 (5 bases each). Germline loops: CDR1 SQVTM, CDR2 ANQGSEA. Trimming pared 0 bases from V and 14 bases from J, leaving 17 bases between. The CDR3 has 13 residues. The CDR3 loop reads CSVEETGTPQKFF. DNA for the CDR3: TGCAGCGTTGAAGAAACCGGGACGCCCCAAAAGTTCTTC.

The chain combines TRBV5-1 with TRBJ1-1; 7 bases line up with TRBD1. The CDR3 sequence is 14 residues long. Germline CDR1 and CDR2: SGHRS and YFSETQ. V gave up 3 bases and J gave up 4 bases; unmatched junction bases: 6. The CDR3 DNA sequence: TGCGCCAGCAGCTGGGACAGTTTAATCACTGAAGCTTTCTTT. It codes for CASSWDSLITEAFF.

Concerning this clonotype itself: This sequence may be a read error, since a much larger clone differs from it by one base. The chain is built from TRBV29-1 and TRBJ2-3, with 9 bases identical to TRBD1. Trimming removed 4 bases from V and 4 bases from J; junction bases left unmatched: 3. The length of the CDR3 is 13 residues. Germline-derived CDR1 and CDR2 are SQVTM and ANQGSEA. The CDR3 spells CSVAWTGADTQYF. CDR3 DNA sequence: TGCAGCGTTGCGTGGACAGGGGCAGATACGCAGTATTTT.